A single sample is the source of the 2 T cell receptor beta chains below, sequenced in a study of shared clonotypes between healthy human individuals. Data came from immunoSEQ multiplex PCR; TCRdb stores just in-frame clones and leaves some out. Seen here are about 2.1 million clones, about 92% observed once, and the top ten hold 1.7%. Naive CD8 cells, CD45RO-negative and positively selected for CCR7, excluded terminally differentiated effector memory CD45RA+ cells. Sequenced: naive CD8+ T cells from PBMCs. All receptors derive from a man aged 18 to 29 in good health. Some clones in this sample may be carry-over from other donors' samples.

CDR3: CASSIQGARQPQHF. For the CDR3, the DNA is TGTGCCAGCAGTATACAGGGGGCGCGACAGCCCCAGCATTTT. This chain uses TRBV7-9 with TRBJ1-5; 9 bases match TRBD1. The trim removed 6 bases at V and 7 bases at J, leaving 7 bases unmatched. CDR1 and CDR2 (germline): SEHNR, FQNEAQ (reference sequence). CDR3 size: 14 residues. The full variable domain, its missing parts supplied by reference TRBV7-9 and TRBJ1-5, is DTGVSQNPRHKITKRGQNVTFRCDPISEHNRLYWYRQTLGQGPEFLTYFQNEAQLEKSRLLSDRFSAERPKGSFSTLEIQRTEQGDSAMYLCASSIQGARQPQHFGDGTRLSIL.

This rearrangement joins TRBV28 to TRBJ2-7, with 11 bases aligning to TRBD2. The CDR3 sequence is 15 residues long. The germline CDR1 and CDR2 sequences are MDHEN and SYDVKM. The ends lost 5 bases at V and 4 bases at J; junction bases unmatched: 7. The CDR3 DNA follows: TGTGCCAGCAGTCCCCATCGGACTAGCGGGTACGAGCAGTACTTC. Protein product: CASSPHRTSGYEQYF.